Following are 29 T cell receptor beta chains from one sample sequenced in a study of T cells after yellow fever vaccination. Each CDR3 protein gets one entry after TCRdb re-called the 5' RACE reads with MiXCR. Among some 240,000 distinct CDR3 sequences listed, roughly 5.2% were seen once. The material sequenced was CD4+ T cells sorted from PBMCs, taken on the day of the yellow fever booster vaccination. The receptors were gathered from a young man who received the YFV17D yellow fever vaccine.

This clonotype occurred many times. The gene calls are TRBV6-6 and TRBJ1-4; D gene unclear. The CDR3 sequence is 15 residues long. Per the germline V gene, CDR1 is MNHNY and CDR2 is SVGAGI (reference sequence). V lost 6 bases to trimming and J lost 4 bases, with 15 bases between them. The CDR3 protein is CASREESPGNEKLFF. For the CDR3, the DNA is TGTGCCAGCAGAGAGGAGAGTCCGGGTAATGAAAAACTGTTTTTT.

The CDR3 DNA follows: TGCAGCGCCGGGGGGCCAGGAAACTCTGGAAACACCATATATTTT. This sequence encodes CSAGGPGNSGNTIYF. This chain joins TRBV29-1 and TRBJ1-3; TRBD1 is a possible D gene (6 bases). In germline, CDR1 is SQVTM, CDR2 ANQGSEA. Trimming pared 7 bases from V and 0 bases from J, leaving 16 bases between. This CDR3 is built from 15 residues.

This clonotype came up a few times. The chain couples TRBV7-2 to TRBJ2-2; the D gene is possibly TRBD1 (5 bases). Germline V gives CDR1 SGHTA, CDR2 FQGNSA. V was cut by 4 bases and J by 6 bases, with 9 bases left in between. This CDR3 comprises 13 residues. CDR3 in amino acids: CASSSGPSGELFF. DNA for the CDR3: TGTGCCAGCAGCTCAGGGCCTTCCGGGGAGCTGTTTTTT.

In its sample, this clonotype was seen a few times. The chain's CDR3 is CASSLAAGDNSPLHF. CDR3 DNA: TGTGCCAGCAGCTTAGCGGCAGGGGATAATTCACCCCTCCACTTT. The rearrangement links TRBV7-9 to TRBJ1-6; D might be TRBD1 (6 bases). V was trimmed by 0 bases and J by 5 bases, leaving 8 bases between them. Germline lookup yields CDR1 SEHNR and CDR2 FQNEAQ (reference sequence). The CDR3 sequence is 15 residues long.

This clonotype came up a few times. This chain joins TRBV6-5 and TRBJ1-6, with D tentatively TRBD1 (5 bases). This CDR3 is 16 amino acids long. Germline CDR1 MNHEY, CDR2 SVGAGI. V was clipped by 6 bases and J by 3 bases, with 15 bases between them. The CDR3 sequence is CASSPRTRGYNSPLHF. CDR3 DNA: TGTGCCAGCAGCCCCAGGACGAGGGGCTATAATTCACCCCTCCACTTT.

This rearrangement joins TRBV28 to TRBJ1-5, with D possibly matching TRBD1 (6 bases). Looked up from germline, CDR1 is MDHEN and CDR2 is SYDVKM. With 3 bases removed from V and 7 bases from J, the gap between germline ends came to 31 bases. The CDR3 extends over 20 amino acids. DNA for the CDR3: TGTGCCAGCAGTTTCTGGGTGGGACCGGGACACCCAGCCGGCGAGCAGCCCCAGCATTTT. Protein sequence: CASSFWVGPGHPAGEQPQHF.

The chain links TRBV12-3 or TRBV12-4 to TRBJ2-6, with 12 bases that match TRBD2. This CDR3 comprises 20 residues. V lost 6 bases and J lost 3; bases outside the gene matches: 15. CDR3 amino acids: CASSLAVASGGAGGANVLTF. CDR3 sequence (DNA): TGTGCCAGCAGCCTTGCGGTCGCTAGCGGGGGGGCCGGTGGGGCCAACGTCCTGACTTTC.

This clonotype was counted a few times. CDR3 sequence (DNA): TGTGCCAGCAGCCAAGAAAGCAGGCAGCCCCAGCATTTT. The encoded protein is CASSQESRQPQHF. The chain employs TRBV4-2 and TRBJ1-5; D is unclear. CDR1 is LGHNA and CDR2 is YNFKEQ in the germline V gene. This CDR3 is 13 amino acids long. Trimming cost V 0 bases and J 7 bases, with 7 bases left between them.

At least ten counts were recorded for this clonotype. The chain is built from TRBV19 and TRBJ1-1; D possibly corresponds to TRBD1 (6 bases). This CDR3 region has 13 residues. The V and J ends lost 7 bases and 1 base respectively, with 10 bases between them. Germline V gene sequence: CDR1 LNHDA, CDR2 SQIVND (reference sequence). The CDR3 DNA is TGTGCCAGTACCACGGGGGCGAACACTGAAGCTTTCTTT. Encoded protein: CASTTGANTEAFF.

This clonotype was observed at least ten times. V usage is TRBV12-3 or TRBV12-4 and J usage is TRBJ2-1; 8 nucleotides align to TRBD1. V trimming: 5 bases; J trimming: 7 bases; junction bases outside the gene matches: 10. The CDR3 totals 15 residues. The CDR3 is CASSPQDRVGNEQFF. DNA of the CDR3: TGTGCCAGCAGTCCACAGGACAGGGTCGGGAATGAGCAGTTCTTC.

There are a few counts of this clonotype. The V gene is TRBV4-2, the J gene TRBJ2-1, with a weak D call TRBD2 (5 bases). Germline CDR1 reads LGHNA; CDR2 reads YNFKEQ. V lost 0 bases and J lost 4, with 13 bases in between. The CDR3 spans 16 residues. CDR3 in DNA: TGTGCCAGCAGCCAAGATAGGACTCCCATATACAATGAGCAGTTCTTC. This encodes CASSQDRTPIYNEQFF.

This clonotype was seen many times. The chain is built from TRBV29-1 and TRBJ1-2; weak D call: TRBD1 (6 bases). The germline gives CDR1 SQVTM, CDR2 ANQGSEA. The CDR3 consists of 13 residues. Trimming removed 0 bases at V and 7 bases at J, with 12 bases between. CDR3 protein: CSVEDPIGGGYTF. As DNA, the CDR3 is TGCAGCGTTGAAGATCCCATAGGGGGTGGCTACACCTTC.

This clonotype has only a few counts. CDR3 nucleotides: TGTGCCAGCAGGGCGGGGGCCTCAACGTTAGCCAAAAACATTCAGTACTTC. Protein: CASRAGASTLAKNIQYF. The gene calls are TRBV6-6 and TRBJ2-4; possible D gene TRBD2, 7 bases. V was cut by 6 bases and J by 0 bases, with 18 bases left in between. The CDR3 runs to 17 residues. CDR1 is MNHNY, CDR2 SVGAGI, per germline (reference sequence).

The CDR3: CASSSTLMDGYTF. CDR3 DNA: TGTGCCAGCAGCTCCACCTTAATGGATGGCTACACCTTC. This chain connects TRBV5-4 to TRBJ1-2; D unresolved. Trimming stripped 3 bases from V and 6 bases from J, with 12 bases between. The CDR3 runs to 13 residues. CDR1 is SGHNT, CDR2 YYREEE, per germline (reference sequence).

As to this clonotype: A much larger clone differs from this one at a single base, so this may be a read error. The chain joins TRBV6-6 to TRBJ2-7; the D is unclear. The V end lost 6 bases, the J end lost 6 bases, and 9 bases lay between the germline ends. The CDR3 is made up of 11 amino acids. Germline CDR1 and CDR2: MNHNY and SVGAGI (reference sequence). The CDR3 sequence: CASRELGEQYF. Here the CDR3 DNA reads TGTGCCAGCAGAGAGTTGGGCGAGCAGTACTTC.

The V call is TRBV7-2, the J call TRBJ1-1, with D maybe TRBD1 (6 bases). V was pared by 3 bases and J by 4 bases, with 12 bases between. Germline CDR1 SGHTA, CDR2 FQGNSA. This CDR3 has 14 amino acids. CDR3 coding DNA: TGTGCCAGCAGCTTTCAGGGGTTCGGCACTGAAGCTTTCTTT. Its translation is CASSFQGFGTEAFF.

The genes are TRBV7-3 and TRBJ2-3; D is possibly TRBD1 (5 bases). The CDR3 contains 15 residues. Per germline, CDR1 SGHTA and CDR2 FQGTGA. V lost 5 bases to trimming and J lost 2 bases, with 14 bases between them. The CDR3 protein is CASSPTALITDTQYF. The DNA of the CDR3 is TGTGCCAGCAGCCCGACAGCACTAATCACAGATACGCAGTATTTT.

This clonotype has a handful of counts. DNA for the CDR3: TGTGCCAGCAGGCTGGGTCCCAGCACAGATACGCAGTATTTT. Translating it yields CASRLGPSTDTQYF. The chain has TRBV12-3 or TRBV12-4 and TRBJ2-3; unclear D gene. The CDR3 is 14 residues long. V was cut by 6 bases and J by 0 bases, with 10 bases left in between.

The chain combines TRBV15 with TRBJ2-7; tentative D call: TRBD2 (6 bases). The CDR3 contains 14 residues. The germline gives CDR1 LNHNV, CDR2 YYDKDF (reference sequence). The V end was cut by 4 bases, the J end by 0 bases, with 10 bases between. This chain's CDR3 is CATSTATSSYEQYF. CDR3 bases: TGTGCCACCAGCACAGCGACTAGCTCCTACGAGCAGTACTTC. The whole variable domain, remainder taken from reference TRBV15 and TRBJ2-7, is DAMVIQNPRYQVTQFGKPVTLSCSQTLNHNVMYWYQQKSSQAPKLLFHYYDKDFNNEADTPDNFQSRRPNTSFCFLDIRSPGLGDTAMYLCATSTATSSYEQYFGPGTRLTVT.

This clonotype was counted many times. V usage is TRBV5-1 and J usage is TRBJ2-5, with D hard to call. V was shortened by 4 bases and J by 1 base, with 8 bases between the two germline ends. This CDR3 region has 13 residues. Germline CDR1 SGHRS, CDR2 YFSETQ. This CDR3 reads CASSPRPQETQYF. CDR3 DNA: TGCGCCAGCAGCCCGCGGCCCCAAGAGACCCAGTACTTC.

The J gene is TRBJ1-2, the V gene TRBV11-2; 12 bases fit TRBD1. V shed 2 bases, J shed 6 bases, and the junction held 4 bases outside the gene matches. Germline CDR1 reads SGHAT; CDR2 reads FQNNGV. The CDR3 consists of 15 residues. DNA of the CDR3: TGTGCCAGCAGCTTATTCGGGACAGGGGGCGATGGCTACACCTTC. Amino acid sequence: CASSLFGTGGDGYTF.

This clonotype was detected ten times or more. The chain uses TRBV2 and TRBJ2-3, with D unclear. Trimming pared 3 bases from V and 0 bases from J, leaving 7 bases between. This CDR3 is built from 14 residues. Germline CDR1 SNHLY, CDR2 FYNNEI. The CDR3 coding sequence is TGTGCCAGCAGTGATGGGGTTAGCACAGATACGCAGTATTTT. It is translated as CASSDGVSTDTQYF. Together with reference TRBV2 and TRBJ2-3, the CDR3 gives the full variable domain: EPEVTQTPSHQVTQMGQEVILRCVPISNHLYFYWYRQILGQKVEFLVSFYNNEISEKSEIFDDQFSVERPDGSNFTLKIRSTKLEDSAMYFCASSDGVSTDTQYFGPGTRLTVL.

The chain uses TRBV29-1 and TRBJ2-3; D is unclear. Trimming left V 5 bases short and J 0 bases short, with 6 bases between. Looked up from germline, CDR1 is SQVTM and CDR2 is ANQGSEA. The CDR3 contains 12 residues. The CDR3 protein is CSVLRSTDTQYF. DNA for the CDR3: TGCAGCGTTCTCAGGAGCACAGATACGCAGTATTTT.

A few counts support this clonotype. The J gene is TRBJ1-5, the V gene TRBV7-8, with 11 nucleotides matching TRBD1. The V segment lost 1 base and the J segment 3 bases; nucleotides outside the gene matches: 5. This CDR3 spans 17 amino acids. CDR1 is SGHVS and CDR2 is FQNEAQ in the germline V gene. The CDR3 bases are TGTGCCAGCAGCTTAGGAGGGACAGGGGGGCACAATCAGCCCCAGCATTTT. Its translation: CASSLGGTGGHNQPQHF.

This clonotype has a handful of counts. The chain joins TRBV20-1 to TRBJ2-7; 9 bases line up with TRBD1. V was pared by 5 bases and J by 0 bases, with 5 bases of the junction left unmatched. CDR1 and CDR2 (germline): DFQATT, SNEGSKA (reference sequence). The CDR3 totals 14 residues. The CDR3 spells CSAGGQGPSYEQYF. In DNA form, the CDR3 reads TGCAGTGCTGGGGGACAGGGTCCCTCCTACGAGCAGTACTTC.

The chain employs TRBV6-6 and TRBJ1-4; TRBD1 aligns across 9 bases. After removal of 0 bases from V and 5 bases from J, the junction contained 16 bases not matched to a gene. Looked up from germline, CDR1 is MNHNY and CDR2 is SVGAGI (reference sequence). CDR3 size: 20 residues. For the CDR3, the DNA is TGTGCCAGCAGTTACTCGTCGTTCTGGCCAATGACAGGGGGGAATGAAAAACTGTTTTTT. Protein product: CASSYSSFWPMTGGNEKLFF.

The rearrangement joins TRBV20-1 to TRBJ1-1; a possible D gene is TRBD1 (6 bases). Between the trimmed V and J ends, which lost 6 bases and 2 bases, there was a span of 13 bases. The CDR3 loop spans 13 amino acids. Germline-derived CDR1 and CDR2 are DFQATT and SNEGSKA (reference sequence). CDR3 residues: CSAHRDINTEAFF. In nucleotides, the CDR3 is TGCAGTGCCCACCGGGACATTAACACTGAAGCTTTCTTT.

This clonotype appeared many times. The chain links TRBV19 to TRBJ2-3, with D possibly being TRBD2 (5 bases). The CDR3 loop spans 12 amino acids. The V end was cut by 4 bases, the J end by 6 bases, with 8 bases between. Germline CDR1 and CDR2: LNHDA and SQIVND (reference sequence). The CDR3 is CASSTRGDTQYF. As DNA, the CDR3 is TGTGCCAGTAGTACCCGAGGGGATACGCAGTATTTT.

In its sample, this clonotype was seen many times. In nucleotides, the CDR3 is TGCGCCAGCAGCGAAGGACCGGGCTCCAGTGAAGCTTTCTTT. Its translation: CASSEGPGSSEAFF. The rearrangement links TRBV5-1 to TRBJ1-1; D remains unclear. Germline CDR1 reads SGHRS; CDR2 reads YFSETQ. This CDR3 is 14 amino acids long. Trimming shortened V by 4 bases and J by 7 bases, and 17 bases separated the two germline ends.